Listed below are T cell receptor beta chains from one sample, sequenced in a study of early stage breast cancer tumors. Only in-frame clones appear in the TCRdb table, and some are missing; sequencing was by immunoSEQ multiplex PCR. The repertoire holds just over 70,000 clones, with approximately 79% as singletons. Specimen: blood. The receptors originated from a person between 55 and 69 years old with breast cancer. The CDR3 runs from the conserved cysteine through the conserved F or W. D genes are given only for firm matches. Clone size appears in some rows only: once, few, many, or a class for an expanded clone.

CDR3 length	V gene	J gene	clone size	D gene	CDR3 DNA	CDR3 protein
14	TRBV6-5	TRBJ1-1	NA	NA	TGTGCCAGCAGTTACCCCCCCAGGGACACTGAAGCTTTCTTT	CASSYPPRDTEAFF
15	TRBV11-2	TRBJ2-1	NA	TRBD1	TGTGCCAGCAGAGGTGGGAGGGACAGGGACAATGAGCAGTTCTTC	CASRGGRDRDNEQFF
13	TRBV7-3	TRBJ2-2	NA	NA	TGTGCCAGCAGCTCCCTGGGGACCGGGGAGCTGTTTTTT	CASSSLGTGELFF
14	TRBV5-1	TRBJ2-5	NA	NA	TGCGCCAGCAGCCTAGATCTGGCGGGGGAGACCCAGTACTTC	CASSLDLAGETQYF
18	TRBV19	TRBJ1-4	NA	NA	TGTGCCAGTAGTGGAGCCCCCCGTGTCGGGACGTCAAATGAAAAACTGTTTTTT	CASSGAPRVGTSNEKLFF
16	TRBV23-1	TRBJ2-2	NA	TRBD1	TGCGCCAGCAGTCCCCCCGGGACAGCTAACACCGGGGAGCTGTTTTTT	CASSPPGTANTGELFF
16	TRBV10-1	TRBJ2-1	NA	TRBD2	TGCGCCAGCCGGCTCACGGGGCGGCCGGGGGGGGATGAGCAGTTCTTC	CASRLTGRPGGDEQFF
14	TRBV5-1	TRBJ2-7	NA	TRBD1	TGCGCCAGCAGCTCACCGGGACAGGGGAACGAGCAGTACTTC	CASSSPGQGNEQYF
15	TRBV6-1	TRBJ1-5	NA	TRBD1	TGTGCCAGCAGACCAACGACAGGGCAGGATCAGCCCCAGCATTTT	CASRPTTGQDQPQHF
15	TRBV9	TRBJ2-3	NA	TRBD1	TGTGCCAGCAGCGGTACCGGGACAGAAGCAGATACGCAGTATTTT	CASSGTGTEADTQYF
14	TRBV2	TRBJ2-2	NA	NA	TGTGCCAGCAGTGAAAGGGGGAACACCGGGGAGCTGTTTTTT	CASSERGNTGELFF
11	TRBV6-6	TRBJ2-3	NA	NA	TGTGCCAGCATCGGCACAGATACGCAGTATTTT	CASIGTDTQYF
13	TRBV30	TRBJ2-1	NA	NA	TGTGCCTGGAGTGTAGGTTCCCGAGGTGAGCAGTTCTTC	CAWSVGSRGEQFF
15	TRBV10-1	TRBJ2-2	once	NA	TGCGCCAGCAGTGAAGGCGGTGGTTACACCGGGGAGCTGTTTTTT	CASSEGGGYTGELFF
16	TRBV5-1	TRBJ2-7	NA	TRBD2	TGCGCCAGCAGCCCGACCGGGACTAGCAAACTGAGGGAGCAGTACTTC	CASSPTGTSKLREQYF
14	TRBV6-5	TRBJ2-7	few	NA	TGTGCCAGCAGTTACTTGGACAGATCCTACGAGCAGTACTTC	CASSYLDRSYEQYF
17	TRBV27	TRBJ2-6	NA	NA	TGTGCCAGCAGCCGACAGGTCGGTGCCGCTGGGGCCAACGTCCTGACTTTC	CASSRQVGAAGANVLTF
14	TRBV7-9	TRBJ2-2	once	NA	TGTGCCAGCAGCACCGTGACACGTGCCGGGGAGCTGTTTTTT	CASSTVTRAGELFF
14	TRBV6-5	TRBJ2-3	NA	TRBD2	TGTGCCACGCAGCCGGGACTAGCATCAGATACGCAGTATTTT	CATQPGLASDTQYF
14	TRBV4-2	TRBJ2-2	NA	NA	TGTGCCAGCAGCGTCAACAGGGACACCGGGGAGCTGTTTTTT	CASSVNRDTGELFF
16	TRBV10-3	TRBJ2-7	NA	NA	TGTGCCATCAGTGAGTCGAGTTACAGGGCTACCTACGAGCAGTACTTC	CAISESSYRATYEQYF
16	TRBV11-1	TRBJ2-2	NA	NA	TGTGCCAGCAGCCCCCTCGGGCAGGGGGGAAGCGGGGAGCTGTTTTTT	CASSPLGQGGSGELFF
15	TRBV18	TRBJ1-5	few	TRBD1	TGTGCCAGCTCCCGCGGGACAGGAGGGGATCAGCCCCAGCATTTT	CASSRGTGGDQPQHF
15	TRBV7-6	TRBJ2-2	NA	TRBD1	TGTGCCAGCAGACCCGGGACAGGGAACACCGGGGAGCTGTTTTTT	CASRPGTGNTGELFF
15	TRBV11-3	TRBJ2-1	NA	TRBD2	TGTGCCAGCAGCTTAGTCTCTAGCGGGTACAATGAGCAGTTCTTC	CASSLVSSGYNEQFF
15	TRBV11-2	TRBJ1-4	once	NA	TGTGCCAGCAGCCCACGACAGGACACTAATGAAAAACTGTTTTTT	CASSPRQDTNEKLFF
12	TRBV28	TRBJ2-7	NA	NA	TGTGCCAGCAGGCAGGGTCTCTACGAGCAGTACTTC	CASRQGLYEQYF
16	TRBV10-3	TRBJ2-3	few	TRBD2	TGTGCCATCAGTGAAGGTCTAGCGGGGGGCACAGATACGCAGTATTTT	CAISEGLAGGTDTQYF
16	TRBV19	TRBJ1-5	NA	NA	TGTGCCAGTAGCACAATGGAGGGGGTACCCAATCAGCCCCAGCATTTT	CASSTMEGVPNQPQHF
15	TRBV7-9	TRBJ2-7	NA	NA	TGTGCCAGCAGCTCTTTGAGGAGTTTAACCTACGAGCAGTACTTC	CASSSLRSLTYEQYF
14	TRBV5-4	TRBJ1-1	NA	NA	TGTGCCAGCAGCAACGCTCGTACCTATAGTGAAGCTTTCTTT	CASSNARTYSEAFF
14	TRBV11-2	TRBJ1-1	NA	NA	TGTGCCAGCAGCTTAAGACAGATCGACACTGAAGCTTTCTTT	CASSLRQIDTEAFF
15	TRBV9	TRBJ2-1	NA	TRBD2	TGTGCCAGCAGCCTAGCGGGATTATCCTACAATGAGCAGTTCTTC	CASSLAGLSYNEQFF
12	TRBV4-1	TRBJ2-3	NA	NA	TGCGCCAGCAGCCAAGAAACAGATACGCAGTATTTT	CASSQETDTQYF
13	TRBV7-3	TRBJ2-1	NA	TRBD2	TGTGCCAGCAGATCCGGGACTAGCAATGAGCAGTTCTTC	CASRSGTSNEQFF
13	TRBV7-3	TRBJ1-5	NA	NA	TGTGCCAGCAGCTCTGATAGCAATCAGCCCCAGCATTTT	CASSSDSNQPQHF
15	TRBV5-4	TRBJ1-1	NA	TRBD1	TGTGCCAGCAGCCGGGTAGGGGGCCGGAACACTGAAGCTTTCTTT	CASSRVGGRNTEAFF
14	TRBV7-9	TRBJ1-1	few	NA	TGTGCCAGCAGCTTATGGGGCCCGAACACTGAAGCTTTCTTT	CASSLWGPNTEAFF
15	TRBV30	TRBJ2-2	few	NA	TGTGCCTGGAGTGTAGTAAGGGCGGGTACCGGGGAGCTGTTTTTT	CAWSVVRAGTGELFF
13	TRBV29-1	TRBJ1-5	few	NA	TGCAGCGCCGGGAAAAAGGTCCATCAGCCCCAGCATTTT	CSAGKKVHQPQHF
15	TRBV7-9	TRBJ1-1	once	NA	TGTGCCAGCAGCTTAGTAGAAGGGATTATCACTGAAGCTTTCTTT	CASSLVEGIITEAFF
16	TRBV7-9	TRBJ2-2	NA	TRBD2	TGTGCCAGCAGCTTAGCGATAGCGGGAGGGCCTGGGGAGCTGTTTTTT	CASSLAIAGGPGELFF
13	TRBV2	TRBJ2-7	NA	NA	TGTGCCAGCAGCCTAGGGACCTCCCCGCGTGGGTACTTC	CASSLGTSPRGYF
14	TRBV5-6	TRBJ2-7	NA	NA	TGTGCCAGCAGCTATATCACAGGGAACTACGAGCAGTACTTC	CASSYITGNYEQYF
14	TRBV29-1	TRBJ2-2	NA	TRBD1	TGCAGCGCCGGGACAGCTCCGAACACCGGGGAGCTGTTTTTT	CSAGTAPNTGELFF
13	TRBV7-6	TRBJ2-7	few	NA	TGTGCCAGCAGCCTGGGGGCGGGGCACGAGCAGTACTTC	CASSLGAGHEQYF
14	TRBV27	TRBJ2-5	NA	TRBD1	TGTGCCAGCAGTGGGGACAGGGGCTCAGAGACCCAGTACTTC	CASSGDRGSETQYF
17	TRBV27	TRBJ1-6	once	NA	TGTGCCAGCAGTTTCGGCAGGGAGGGATCCCATAATTCACCCCTCCACTTT	CASSFGREGSHNSPLHF
12	TRBV29-1	TRBJ1-1	NA	NA	TGCAGCGTTGAAGGGGGTGTTGCTGAAGCTTTCTTT	CSVEGGVAEAFF
15	TRBV2	TRBJ1-2	NA	NA	TGTGCCAGCACCCCCTTGAGGACCGATCCATTTGGCTACACCTTC	CASTPLRTDPFGYTF
14	TRBV11-2	TRBJ2-1	NA	NA	TGTGCCAGCAGCCCAGTCGGAGTGTTCGGTGAGCAGTTCTTC	CASSPVGVFGEQFF
12	TRBV23-1	TRBJ1-2	once	NA	TGCGCCAGCAGTCGCAAAGGGTATGGCTACACCTTC	CASSRKGYGYTF
13	TRBV5-8	TRBJ2-7	NA	NA	TGTGCCAGCAGCTCGACGGACTCCTACGAGCAGTACTTC	CASSSTDSYEQYF
14	TRBV4-2	TRBJ2-7	NA	TRBD2	TGTGCCAGCAGCCAAGGCGGGGGATTCGGCGAGCAGTACTTC	CASSQGGGFGEQYF
14	TRBV6-6	TRBJ2-2	NA	NA	TGTGCGTTAACCACCGGGGCGGGCACCGGGGAGCTGTTTTTT	CALTTGAGTGELFF
15	TRBV19	TRBJ2-6	NA	TRBD1	TGTGCCAGTACTAAACAGGGGTCTGGGGCCAACGTCCTGACTTTC	CASTKQGSGANVLTF